This T cell receptor (beta chain) comes out of a study of neurological immune-mediated disorders. This CDR3 has 14 residues. Trimming took off 8 bases at V and 2 bases at J, with 13 bases between the two ends. TCRdb recomputed calls from the 5' RACE reads with MiXCR, one row per CDR3 protein. In the table there are more than 55,000 distinct CDR3 sequences, less than 25% of which are singletons. The time point is: technical triplicate 2. The rearrangement uses TRBV12-3 or TRBV12-4 and TRBJ1-5; D is possibly TRBD1 (5 bases). Sequencing input: PBMCs. The clonotype was recovered from a man aged 55 to 70 with HTLV-1-associated myelopathy (HAM/TSP). In DNA, the CDR3 is TGTGCCAGCGGGCAGGGAGGTCGCAATCAGCCCCAGCATTTT. This codes for CASGQGGRNQPQHF.